This T cell receptor (beta chain) was observed in a study of blood T cells in healthy people across ages (dated by TCRdb to the mid-2010s). Describing the broader study: In model experiments, template switching captured about one uniquely barcoded TCR beta cDNA molecule for every two T cells. Using deep sequencing normalized with unique cDNA molecular identifiers, the study measured how TCR beta repertoire diversity changes with age. Four age groups were formed from the donors: young (average roughly 16 years), middle-aged (less than 40), aged (over 55) and long-lived (about 75). To avoid experimental bias, donors of different ages were spread randomly across the sequencing lanes. For two donors (one aged 18 to 30 and one aged 80 or older), the study analyzed two additional independent replicas of 1 million unique cDNA reads from the same blood draw. Broad study findings and their caveats: Because profiling used bulk unsorted PBMCs, naive and antigen-experienced compartments could not be compared conclusively. A strong correlation was found between observed TCR beta diversity and the percentage of naive T cells measured by flow cytometry. As age increased, observed TCR beta diversity per million T cells dropped in a roughly linear way, and a significant reduction was already evident by age 40. Estimates of total diversity based on one million sequenced T cells were considered lower bounds and underestimates. Because donor CMV infection status was unknown, age-related changes in expanded clonotypes were potentially confounded. The long-lived group showed more naive CD4+ T cells, fewer expanded clones and increased TCR diversity than the aged group, suggesting age selection.

Comments on this clonotype: Its cognate antigen has yet to be identified. There are no base qualities to consult, and no much larger clone falls within one base.

To prepare the library, 5' RACE was applied. The sequencer was an Illumina HiSeq 2500. A second PCR of roughly 7 to 11 cycles was performed with a sample-barcoded 5' primer and a J-beta primer mix. A unique molecular identifier was introduced onto each TCR beta cDNA molecule by a template-switch 5' adaptor carrying 12 random nucleotides. At least 3 million CDR3-containing paired-end reads were obtained from each sample. The Mint cDNA synthesis kit, primed by a TRBC-specific oligonucleotide, was used to synthesize first-strand cDNA from all RNA. After uracil-DNA glycosylase treatment, a first 18-cycle PCR used universal primers M1SS and BC2_uni_R on all cDNA. Regarding the original processing steps: Normalization of each sample was performed by random selection of 1 million high-quality reads, each carrying a distinct molecular identifier. Instead of being binned into consensus sequences, reads with shared molecular identifiers were discarded. MiTCR, run with a Q25 quality threshold and the strictest error-elimination algorithm, handled CDR3 identification, clonotype clustering and error correction. Lower-bound total TCR beta diversity was estimated with a nonparametric unseen species model using Euler transformation. TCRdb redid the processing of the public reads, applying fastp at Q25 and MiXCR, and retained in-frame beta chains. Identical CDR3 proteins give one entry, which carries the most common genes and DNA. These V and J calls derive from TCRdb rather than the authors' analysis. A total of around 1,500,000 distinct CDR3 sequences appear in this sample, roughly 45% of them only once. The biggest ten clones account for 7.9% of the sample.

The CDR3, from cysteine to phenylalanine, totals 14 residues. Solely the CDR3 DNA is kept, with 42 bases framed from the first base. The CDR1 and CDR2 encoded by the germline V gene are WSHSY and SAAADI. Systemically healthy Caucasian individuals from Russia, about 38 in total and aged roughly 6 to 95 years, were included as donors. Ten milliliters of peripheral blood were collected from each donor into EDTA-treated Vacutainer tubes. Ficoll-Paque density-gradient centrifugation was used to isolate PBMCs, with at least 7 million obtained per sample. Trizol reagent was used to extract total RNA from the PBMCs, yielding at least 6 micrograms per sample. The percentages of naive CD45RAhigh/CD27high T cells were determined by flow cytometry on a PBMC aliquot from every donor.

The rearranged chain carries TRBV10-2 and TRBJ2-2; a tentative D match to TRBD1 spans 5 bases. The sequencing input was blood. The sequence was obtained from a woman under 30 in good health. At the DNA level, the sequence is TGCGGGACACTCAGGGATCTTAACACCGGGGAGCTGTTTTTT. This encodes CGTLRDLNTGELFF.